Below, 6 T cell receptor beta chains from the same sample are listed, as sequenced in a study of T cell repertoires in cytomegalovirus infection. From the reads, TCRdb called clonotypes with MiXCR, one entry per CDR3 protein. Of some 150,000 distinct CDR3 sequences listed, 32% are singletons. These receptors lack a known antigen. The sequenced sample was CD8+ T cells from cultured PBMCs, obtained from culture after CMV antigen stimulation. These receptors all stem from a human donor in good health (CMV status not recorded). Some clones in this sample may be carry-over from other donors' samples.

The CDR3 bases are TGTGCCAGCAGCTTGGCAGGGATTCCCCACCAACTTCACCACTACGAGCAGTACTTC. Its translation is CASSLAGIPHQLHHYEQYF. V and J are TRBV7-9 and TRBJ2-7, with D perhaps TRBD1 (5 bases). Trimming cost V 3 bases and J 3 bases, with 27 bases left between them. The CDR3 is 19 residues long. From germline, CDR1 is SEHNR and CDR2 FQNEAQ (reference sequence). Full variable domain (missing parts from reference TRBV7-9 and TRBJ2-7): DTGVSQNPRHKITKRGQNVTFRCDPISEHNRLYWYRQTLGQGPEFLTYFQNEAQLEKSRLLSDRFSAERPKGSFSTLEIQRTEQGDSAMYLCASSLAGIPHQLHHYEQYFGPGTRLTVT.

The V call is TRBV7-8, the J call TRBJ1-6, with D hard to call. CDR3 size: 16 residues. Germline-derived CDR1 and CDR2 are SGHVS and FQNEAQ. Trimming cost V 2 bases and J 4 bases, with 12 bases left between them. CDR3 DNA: TGTGCCAGCAGCTTATACGAATCTTCGTATAATTCACCCCTCCACTTT. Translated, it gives CASSLYESSYNSPLHF.

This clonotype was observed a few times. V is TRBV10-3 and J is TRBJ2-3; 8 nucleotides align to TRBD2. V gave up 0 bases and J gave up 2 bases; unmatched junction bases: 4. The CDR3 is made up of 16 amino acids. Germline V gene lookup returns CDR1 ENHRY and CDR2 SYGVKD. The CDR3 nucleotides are TGTGCCATCAGTGAGTCGAAGCGGGGGAACACAGATACGCAGTATTTT. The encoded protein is CAISESKRGNTDTQYF.

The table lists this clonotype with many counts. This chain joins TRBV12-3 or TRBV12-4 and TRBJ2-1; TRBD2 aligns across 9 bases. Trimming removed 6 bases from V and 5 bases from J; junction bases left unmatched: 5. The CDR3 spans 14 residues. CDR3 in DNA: TGTGCCAGCAGGACCGGGACTAGCAACAATGAGCAGTTCTTC. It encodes CASRTGTSNNEQFF.

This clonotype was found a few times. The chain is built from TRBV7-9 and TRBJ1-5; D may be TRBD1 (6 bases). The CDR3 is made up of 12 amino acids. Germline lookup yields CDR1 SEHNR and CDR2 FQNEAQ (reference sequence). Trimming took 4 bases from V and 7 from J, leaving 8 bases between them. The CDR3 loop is CASSSQGQPQHF. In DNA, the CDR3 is TGTGCCAGCAGCTCACAGGGCCAGCCCCAGCATTTT.

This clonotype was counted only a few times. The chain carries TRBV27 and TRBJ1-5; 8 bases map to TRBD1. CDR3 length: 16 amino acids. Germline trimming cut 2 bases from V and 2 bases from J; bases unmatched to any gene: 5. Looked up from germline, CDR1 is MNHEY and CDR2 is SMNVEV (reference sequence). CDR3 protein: CASSLIGQGGNQPQHF. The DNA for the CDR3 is TGTGCCAGCAGTTTAATAGGACAGGGTGGCAATCAGCCCCAGCATTTT.